Included here is one T cell receptor beta chain sequence, with context. The data derive from a study of cytomegalovirus exposure and HLA in healthy donors. This CDR3 region has 14 residues. CDR1 is SNHLY and CDR2 is FYNNEI in the germline V gene. V was pared by 6 bases and J by 7 bases, with 18 bases between. Some clones are missing from TCRdb's copy, which holds only in-frame ones; the method was immunoSEQ multiplex PCR. The sample records approximately 170,000 clones, approximately 86% being singletons. Sequenced material: PBMCs. V is TRBV2 and J is TRBJ2-5; tentative D call: TRBD2 (5 bases). This TCR derives from a man aged 25-45 years in good health and CMV-seropositive. Here the CDR3 DNA reads TGTGCCAGCAGCCCGGAGAACCCCGAGGGGACCCAGTACTTC. Translated, it gives CASSPENPEGTQYF.